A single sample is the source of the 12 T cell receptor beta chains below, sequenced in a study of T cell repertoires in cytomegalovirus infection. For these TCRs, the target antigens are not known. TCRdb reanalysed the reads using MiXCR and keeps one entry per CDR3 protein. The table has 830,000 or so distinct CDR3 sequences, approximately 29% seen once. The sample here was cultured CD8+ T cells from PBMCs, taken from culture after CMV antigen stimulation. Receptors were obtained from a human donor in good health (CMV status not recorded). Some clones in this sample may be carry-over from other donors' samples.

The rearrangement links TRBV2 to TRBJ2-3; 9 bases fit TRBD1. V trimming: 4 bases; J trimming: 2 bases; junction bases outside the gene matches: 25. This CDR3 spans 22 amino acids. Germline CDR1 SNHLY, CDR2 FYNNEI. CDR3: CASSVTGTGYGDSKGDTDTQYF. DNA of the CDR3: TGTGCCAGCAGTGTTACCGGGACAGGGTATGGGGACTCAAAAGGGGACACAGATACGCAGTATTTT.

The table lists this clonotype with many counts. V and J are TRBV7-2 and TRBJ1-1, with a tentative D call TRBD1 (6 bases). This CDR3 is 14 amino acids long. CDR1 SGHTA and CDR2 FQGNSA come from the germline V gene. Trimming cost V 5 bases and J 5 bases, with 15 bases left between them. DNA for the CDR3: TGTGCCAGCAGCCCTAGGGGGATATATACTGAAGCTTTCTTT. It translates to CASSPRGIYTEAFF.

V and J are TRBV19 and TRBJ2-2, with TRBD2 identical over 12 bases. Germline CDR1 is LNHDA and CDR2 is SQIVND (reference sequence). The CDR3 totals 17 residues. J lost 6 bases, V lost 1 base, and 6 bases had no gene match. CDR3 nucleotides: TGTGCCAGTAGTATAGTAAGGCTAGCGGGGGGGCCCGGGGAGCTGTTTTTT. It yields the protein CASSIVRLAGGPGELFF. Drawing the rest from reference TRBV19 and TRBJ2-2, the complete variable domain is DGGITQSPKYLFRKEGQNVTLSCEQNLNHDAMYWYRQDPGQGLRLIYYSQIVNDFQKGDIAEGYSVSREKKESFPLTVTSAQKNPTAFYLCASSIVRLAGGPGELFFGEGSRLTVL.

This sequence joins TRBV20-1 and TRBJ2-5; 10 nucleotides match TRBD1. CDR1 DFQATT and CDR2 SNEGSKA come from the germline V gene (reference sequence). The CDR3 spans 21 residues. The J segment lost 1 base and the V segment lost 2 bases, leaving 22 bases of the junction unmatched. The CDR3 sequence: CSARNLGGDRGTSGPQETQYF. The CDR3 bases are TGCAGTGCTAGAAATCTAGGCGGGGACAGGGGCACCTCAGGCCCCCAAGAGACCCAGTACTTC.

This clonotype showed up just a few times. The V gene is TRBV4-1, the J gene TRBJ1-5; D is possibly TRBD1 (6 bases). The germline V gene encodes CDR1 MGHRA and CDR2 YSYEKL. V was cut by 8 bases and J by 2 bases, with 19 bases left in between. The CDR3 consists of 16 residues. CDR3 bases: TGCGCCAGCGGGGGGCAGGCAGGATATGGCAATCAGCCCCAGCATTTT. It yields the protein CASGGQAGYGNQPQHF.

CDR3 bases: TGTGCCAGCAGTTTACTACAGGCAGGATCCTACGAGCAGTACTTC. Protein sequence: CASSLLQAGSYEQYF. The chain carries TRBV27 and TRBJ2-7, with D possibly TRBD1 on 5 matching bases. The germline CDR1 and CDR2 sequences are MNHEY and SMNVEV (reference sequence). This CDR3 region has 15 residues. Trimming shortened V by 2 bases and J by 1 base, and 12 bases separated the two germline ends.

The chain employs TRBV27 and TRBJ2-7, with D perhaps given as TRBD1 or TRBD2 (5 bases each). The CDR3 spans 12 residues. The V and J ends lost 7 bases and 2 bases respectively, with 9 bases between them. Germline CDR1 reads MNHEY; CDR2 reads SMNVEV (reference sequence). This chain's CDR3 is CASKRGPYEQYF. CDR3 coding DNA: TGTGCCAGCAAACGGGGCCCCTACGAGCAGTACTTC.

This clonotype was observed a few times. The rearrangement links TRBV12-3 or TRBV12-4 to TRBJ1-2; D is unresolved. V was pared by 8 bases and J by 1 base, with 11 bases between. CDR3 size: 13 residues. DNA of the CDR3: TGTGCCAGCTCCGGGAGGGTTAACTATGGCTACACCTTC. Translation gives CASSGRVNYGYTF.

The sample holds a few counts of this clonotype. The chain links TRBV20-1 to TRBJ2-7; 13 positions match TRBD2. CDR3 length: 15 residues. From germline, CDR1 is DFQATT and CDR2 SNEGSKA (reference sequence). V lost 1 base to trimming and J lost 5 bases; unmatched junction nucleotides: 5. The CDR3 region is CSARGLAGGSNEQYF. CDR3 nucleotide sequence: TGCAGTGCTAGAGGACTAGCGGGGGGCAGCAACGAGCAGTACTTC.

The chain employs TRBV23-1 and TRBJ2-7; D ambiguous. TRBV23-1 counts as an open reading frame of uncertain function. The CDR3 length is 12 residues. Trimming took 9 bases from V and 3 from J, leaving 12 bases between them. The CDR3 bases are TGCGCCAGTTTCCGAGAGAACTACGAGCAGTACGTC. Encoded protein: CASFRENYEQYV.

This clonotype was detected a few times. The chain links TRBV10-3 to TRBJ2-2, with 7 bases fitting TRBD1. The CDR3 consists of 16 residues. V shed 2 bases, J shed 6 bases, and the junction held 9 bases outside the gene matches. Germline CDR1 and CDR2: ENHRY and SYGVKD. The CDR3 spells CAISESVTGSSGELFF. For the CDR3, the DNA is TGTGCCATCAGTGAGAGTGTGACAGGGTCCTCCGGGGAGCTGTTTTTT.

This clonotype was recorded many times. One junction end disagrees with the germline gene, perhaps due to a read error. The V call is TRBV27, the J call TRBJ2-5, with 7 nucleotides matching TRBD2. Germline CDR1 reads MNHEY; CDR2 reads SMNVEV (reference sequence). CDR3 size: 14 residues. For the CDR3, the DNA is TGTGCTAGCAGCCCCGGGACTACCCAAGAGACCCAGTACTTC. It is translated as CASSPGTTQETQYF.